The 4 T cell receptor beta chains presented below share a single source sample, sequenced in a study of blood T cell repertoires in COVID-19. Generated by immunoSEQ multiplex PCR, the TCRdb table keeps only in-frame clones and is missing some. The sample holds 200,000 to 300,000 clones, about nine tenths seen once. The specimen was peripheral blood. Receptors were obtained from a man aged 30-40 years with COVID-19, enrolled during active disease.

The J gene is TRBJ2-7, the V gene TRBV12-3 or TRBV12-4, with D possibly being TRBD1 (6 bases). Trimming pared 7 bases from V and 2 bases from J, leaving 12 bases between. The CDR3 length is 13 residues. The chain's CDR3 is CASTLDSAYEQYF. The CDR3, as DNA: TGTGCCAGCACTCTGGACAGTGCCTACGAGCAGTACTTC.

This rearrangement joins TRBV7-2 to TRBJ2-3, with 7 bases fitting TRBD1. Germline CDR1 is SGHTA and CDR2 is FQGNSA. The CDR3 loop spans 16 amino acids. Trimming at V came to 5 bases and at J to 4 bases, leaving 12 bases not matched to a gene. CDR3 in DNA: TGTGCCAGCAGCCCGAGACAGGGAGTTGGAGCAGATACGCAGTATTTT. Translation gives CASSPRQGVGADTQYF.

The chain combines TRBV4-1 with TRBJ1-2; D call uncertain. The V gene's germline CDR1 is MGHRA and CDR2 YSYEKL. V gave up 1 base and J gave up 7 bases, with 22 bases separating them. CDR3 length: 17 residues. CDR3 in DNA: TGCGCCAGCAGCCAAGTCCGTGACTTGGTTTCAATGTTTGGCTACACCTTC. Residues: CASSQVRDLVSMFGYTF.

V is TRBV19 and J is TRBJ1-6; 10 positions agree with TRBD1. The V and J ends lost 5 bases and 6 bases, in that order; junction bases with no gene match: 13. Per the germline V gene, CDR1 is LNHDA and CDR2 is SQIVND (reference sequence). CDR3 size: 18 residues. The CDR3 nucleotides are TGTGCCAGTAGTCGCTCAATAGGACAGGGGGTTTCTAATTCACCCCTCCACTTT. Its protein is CASSRSIGQGVSNSPLHF.